The 2 T cell receptor beta chains below were found in one sample sequenced in a study of blood T cells in healthy people across ages (dated by TCRdb to 2013 to 2016). Library construction relied on 5' RACE. TCRdb lists the instrument as Illumina HiSeq 2500. A second roughly 6 to 12 cycle PCR used a sample-barcoded 5' primer and a J-beta primer mix. The public reads were reprocessed in TCRdb via fastp at Q25 and MiXCR, keeping in-frame beta chains. Every distinct CDR3 protein forms one entry, paired with its most common genes and DNA. The sample profile shows 800,000 to 1,000,000 distinct CDR3 sequences; around 49% of them were found once. The top ten clonotypes cover about an eighth of the sample. The sequenced material came from blood. These receptors came from a man aged 30 to 45 in good health.

V is TRBV19 and J is TRBJ1-5; D remains ambiguous. Between the trimmed V and J ends, which lost 3 bases and 0 bases, there was a span of 12 bases. This CDR3 comprises 16 residues. CDR1 and CDR2 (germline): LNHDA, SQIVND (reference sequence). The CDR3 DNA reads TGTGCCAGTAGTATTAATGTAGAAGTTAGCAATCAGCCCCAGCATTTT. Translated: CASSINVEVSNQPQHF.

A note on this clonotype: A much larger clone sits a single nucleotide away, making a read error possible. The chain joins TRBV7-2 to TRBJ2-5; D perhaps matches TRBD1 (7 bases). This CDR3 is 14 amino acids long. In germline, CDR1 is SGHTA, CDR2 FQGNSA. This CDR3 reads CAGSAGQNQETQYF. As DNA, the CDR3 is TGTGCCGGCAGCGCGGGACAGAACCAAGAGACCCAGTACTTC.